The 10 T cell receptor beta chains given below trace back to one sample, sequenced in a study of blood T cell repertoires in COVID-19. Profiling relied on immunoSEQ multiplex PCR, and the TCRdb table lists in-frame clones only, not all of them. The repertoire holds about 180,000 clones, with about 91% as singletons. Sequenced: peripheral blood. These receptors all come from a woman under 40 with acute or convalescent COVID-19.

CDR3 nucleotides: TGCAGTGGTAGTGGGGGCGGTCAAGAGACCCAGTACTTC. As protein: CSGSGGGQETQYF. This chain joins TRBV20-1 and TRBJ2-5, with D perhaps matching TRBD1 (6 bases). The CDR3 loop spans 13 amino acids. With 7 bases removed from V and 2 bases from J, the gap between germline ends came to 14 bases. CDR1 DFQATT and CDR2 SNEGSKA come from the germline V gene (reference sequence).

The gene calls are TRBV6-1 and TRBJ1-5; D uncertain. Trimming took 6 bases from V and 7 from J, leaving 10 bases between them. The V gene's germline CDR1 is MNHNS and CDR2 SASEGT. The CDR3 consists of 12 residues. The CDR3 sequence: CASSERVQPQHF. The CDR3 bases are TGTGCCAGCAGCGAACGGGTGCAGCCCCAGCATTTT.

The V gene is TRBV19, the J gene TRBJ1-2; TRBD1 might be the D (5 bases). V lost 3 bases and J lost 2, with 10 bases in between. There are 14 residues in the CDR3. Looked up from germline, CDR1 is LNHDA and CDR2 is SQIVND (reference sequence). For the CDR3, the DNA is TGTGCCAGTAGTATTGGAGGGACCAACTATGGCTACACCTTC. Protein product: CASSIGGTNYGYTF.

The chain couples TRBV14 to TRBJ2-1; tentatively, D is TRBD2 (6 bases). V was clipped by 3 bases and J by 10 bases, with 13 bases between them. This CDR3 is built from 13 residues. CDR1 and CDR2 (germline): SGHDN, FVKESK. The CDR3 sequence is CASSQTWSGEQFF. CDR3 nucleotides: TGTGCCAGCAGCCAGACGTGGAGCGGGGAGCAGTTCTTC.

This clone was counted between two and nine times. The CDR3 nucleotides are TGTGCCAGCAAAGAGGGCCTTGACAATGAGCAGTTCTTC. Its translation is CASKEGLDNEQFF. The gene calls are TRBV11-2 and TRBJ2-1; D might be TRBD2 (5 bases). V lost 7 bases to trimming and J lost 5 bases, with 12 bases between them. From germline, CDR1 is SGHAT and CDR2 FQNNGV. This CDR3 has 13 residues.

V is TRBV28 and J is TRBJ2-7; 16 nucleotides line up with TRBD2. CDR1 and CDR2 from the germline V gene are MDHEN and SYDVKM. J was trimmed by 3 bases and V by 3 bases; bases with no gene match: 5. The CDR3 runs to 17 residues. The CDR3 coding sequence is TGTGCCAGCAGTTTGGGACTAGCGGGAGGGGGGATCTACGAGCAGTACTTC. Translated, it gives CASSLGLAGGGIYEQYF. The whole variable domain, filled in from reference TRBV28 and TRBJ2-7, reads DVKVTQSSRYLVKRTGEKVFLECVQDMDHENMFWYRQDPGLGLRLIYFSYDVKMKEKGDIPEGYSVSREKKERFSLILESASTNQTSMYLCASSLGLAGGGIYEQYFGPGTRLTVT.

The chain carries TRBV2 and TRBJ1-2, with TRBD1 identical over 7 bases. CDR3 length: 13 amino acids. Trimming at V came to 6 bases and at J to 5 bases, leaving 6 bases not matched to a gene. Germline V gene lookup returns CDR1 SNHLY and CDR2 FYNNEI. This chain's CDR3 is CASRFQGDYGYTF. The CDR3 nucleotides read TGTGCCAGCAGATTCCAGGGGGATTATGGCTACACCTTC.

The CDR3 loop reads CAWSIGTGSSYEQYF. The CDR3 DNA sequence: TGTGCCTGGAGTATAGGGACTGGGAGCTCCTACGAGCAGTACTTC. V gene TRBV30 combines with J gene TRBJ2-7; TRBD2 is a possible D gene (6 bases). The germline CDR1 and CDR2 sequences are GTSNPN and SVGIG (reference sequence). V was trimmed by 2 bases and J by 0 bases, leaving 14 bases between them. The CDR3 has 15 residues. Combining the CDR3 with reference TRBV30 and TRBJ2-7 gives the whole variable domain SQTIHQWPATLVQPVGSPLSLECTVEGTSNPNLYWYRQAAGRGLQLLFYSVGIGQISSEVPQNLSASRPQDRQFILSSKKLLLSDSGFYLCAWSIGTGSSYEQYFGPGTRLTVT.

The V gene is TRBV3-1 (or the pseudogene TRBV3-2), the J gene TRBJ2-1; 8 bases align to TRBD2. Germline assignment: CDR1 LGHDT and CDR2 YNNKEL (reference sequence). V dropped 4 bases and J dropped 9; count of bases not matched to a gene: 11. The CDR3 sequence is 15 residues long. CDR3 protein: CASSPRTSLMGEQFF. CDR3 DNA sequence: TGTGCCAGCAGCCCCCGGACTAGCCTTATGGGTGAGCAGTTCTTC.

The chain carries TRBV30 and TRBJ2-6, with TRBD2 as a possible D gene (5 bases). The V end was cut by 4 bases, the J end by 0 bases, with 10 bases between. The length of the CDR3 is 15 residues. Germline loops: CDR1 GTSNPN, CDR2 SVGIG (reference sequence). The CDR3 protein is CAWTPGFSGANVLTF. In DNA, the CDR3 is TGTGCCTGGACCCCGGGGTTCTCTGGGGCCAACGTCCTGACTTTC.